This TCR beta chain was recovered during a study of blood T cell repertoires in COVID-19. Participant-reported clinical history was the basis for cohort assignment. What the recovered Cohort 3 donors had was two negative PCRs, clearance, or symptom resolution. Measured with immunoSEQ multiplex PCR; TCRdb has only the in-frame clones, and not every one. The data show about 250,000 clones, more than 75% seen once. Sequencing was carried out using PBMCs or T cells enriched from blood (not recorded which). The sequence was obtained from a man between 18 and 35 years old who had recovered from COVID-19.

CDR3 in amino acids: CAWTRTLNTEAFF. Written as DNA, the CDR3 is TGTGCCTGGACAAGGACACTGAACACTGAAGCTTTCTTT. This sequence joins TRBV30 and TRBJ1-1, with TRBD1 as a possible D gene (5 bases). Per germline, CDR1 GTSNPN and CDR2 SVGIG (reference sequence). The CDR3 spans 13 residues. Trimming left V 4 bases short and J 0 bases short, with 9 bases between.